The 15 T cell receptor beta chains below come from one sample, sequenced in a study of CD8+CD57+ T cells in acquired aplastic anemia. Genomic DNA, serving as template, underwent TCR beta VDJ and CDR3 profiling. MiXCR was run by TCRdb on the reads, yielding one entry per CDR3 protein. Of over 150,000 distinct CDR3 sequences in the sample, about 54% were seen once. Patients who underwent sequencing had shown CD8+CD57+ cell expansion by flow cytometry. Input material: sorted CD4+, CD8+, or CD8+CD57+ T cells (not recorded which) from PBMCs. The source is a human donor with aplastic anemia.

This chain connects TRBV2 to TRBJ2-1, with no clear D. Germline lookup yields CDR1 SNHLY and CDR2 FYNNEI. The CDR3 covers 11 residues. V was shortened by 3 bases and J by 5 bases, with 2 bases between the two germline ends. The CDR3 sequence: CASSENNEQFF. CDR3 sequence (DNA): TGTGCCAGCAGTGAGAACAATGAGCAGTTCTTC.

The sample holds a few counts of this clonotype. This chain joins TRBV15 and TRBJ2-4, with TRBD2 matching over 10 bases. This CDR3 contains 17 residues. Germline V gives CDR1 LNHNV, CDR2 YYDKDF (reference sequence). V lost 2 bases and J lost 0; bases outside the gene matches: 4. CDR3 residues: CATSRTSGVLAKNIQYF. The DNA of the CDR3 is TGTGCCACCAGCAGAACTAGCGGGGTTCTAGCCAAAAACATTCAGTACTTC.

This clonotype was counted at least ten times. The chain's CDR3 is CASSPPGEVETQYF. The DNA of the CDR3 is TGTGCCAGCAGCCCCCCCGGGGAGGTGGAGACCCAGTACTTC. This chain links TRBV7-9 with TRBJ2-5; D is perhaps TRBD2 (6 bases). Trimming removed 5 bases at V and 5 bases at J, with 15 bases between. Germline V lookup: CDR1 SEHNR, CDR2 FQNEAQ (reference sequence). The CDR3 consists of 14 residues. Complete variable domain (other parts from reference TRBV7-9 and TRBJ2-5): DTGVSQNPRHKITKRGQNVTFRCDPISEHNRLYWYRQTLGQGPEFLTYFQNEAQLEKSRLLSDRFSAERPKGSFSTLEIQRTEQGDSAMYLCASSPPGEVETQYFGPGTRLLVL.

This chain connects TRBV7-9 to TRBJ1-2; 8 nucleotides line up with TRBD1. Germline V gene sequence: CDR1 SEHNR, CDR2 FQNEAQ (reference sequence). The CDR3 extends over 15 amino acids. The V and J ends lost 3 bases and 2 bases, in that order; junction bases with no gene match: 5. The CDR3, as DNA: TGTGCCAGCAGCTTTGTTGGACAGGGAAACTATGGCTACACCTTC. This translates into CASSFVGQGNYGYTF.

The chain employs TRBV10-1 and TRBJ2-7, with a possible D match to TRBD1 (6 bases). Trimming took off 8 bases at V and 4 bases at J, with 18 bases between the two ends. The CDR3 totals 14 residues. Germline V gives CDR1 WNHNN, CDR2 SYGVQD (reference sequence). The DNA of the CDR3 is TGCGCCAGCGCCACAGGGACGGAGAGTTACGAGCAGTACTTC. It specifies CASATGTESYEQYF.

This chain links TRBV20-1 with TRBJ1-1, with D possibly being TRBD1 (5 bases). CDR3 length equals 14 residues. The germline CDR1 and CDR2 sequences are DFQATT and SNEGSKA (reference sequence). Trimming took 0 bases from V and 0 from J, leaving 8 bases between them. This CDR3 reads CSAREGGMNTEAFF. The CDR3 bases are TGCAGTGCTAGAGAGGGGGGAATGAACACTGAAGCTTTCTTT.

This clonotype was found many times. The chain combines TRBV4-1 with TRBJ2-5; perhaps D is TRBD1 or TRBD2 (6 bases each). The CDR3 length is 15 residues. V lost 4 bases to trimming and J lost 5 bases, with 17 bases between them. Germline CDR1 MGHRA, CDR2 YSYEKL. CDR3 sequence reads: CASSRLKTGGETQYF. The CDR3 bases are TGCGCCAGCAGCCGACTCAAGACAGGAGGGGAGACCCAGTACTTC.

The CDR3 bases are TGTGCCAGCAGTGAAGAATTTAGGGCCACTGAAGCTTTCTTT. Encoded protein: CASSEEFRATEAFF. The gene calls are TRBV2 and TRBJ1-1; no firm D call. Germline V gives CDR1 SNHLY, CDR2 FYNNEI. V was shortened by 1 base and J by 4 bases, with 10 bases between the two germline ends. The CDR3 spans 14 residues.

The V gene is TRBV7-2, the J gene TRBJ2-7; D tentatively fits TRBD1 or TRBD2 (5 bases each). The last part of the DNA fits TRBJ2-5 better; the J call may be wrong. The CDR3 loop spans 14 amino acids. Germline V CDR1 and CDR2: SGHTA, FQGNSA. The CDR3 is CASSSGQQGETQYF. The DNA of the CDR3 is TGTGCCAGCAGCTCGGGGCAGCAGGGAGAGACCCAGTACTTC.

J is TRBJ2-5 and V is TRBV6-5; unclear D gene. With the DNA end fitting TRBJ2-7 better, the J assignment may be wrong. The CDR3 has 13 residues. The germline V gene encodes CDR1 MNHEY and CDR2 SVGAGI. The CDR3 DNA sequence: TGTGCCAGCAGTTACTCGACCGTGAACGAGCAGTACTTC. Translating gives CASSYSTVNEQYF.

The chain couples TRBV12-3 or TRBV12-4 to TRBJ1-4; 8 bases are shared with TRBD1. V was clipped by 5 bases and J by 4 bases; unmatched bases: 6. The CDR3 is made up of 15 amino acids. CDR3 DNA sequence: TGTGCCAGCAGTAACCCGGACAGGGATAATGAAAAACTGTTTTTT. Translation: CASSNPDRDNEKLFF.

V is TRBV6-1 and J is TRBJ2-7; perhaps TRBD2 as D (6 bases). V was clipped by 5 bases and J by 5 bases, with 13 bases between them. The CDR3 is made up of 13 amino acids. Germline CDR1 is MNHNS and CDR2 is SASEGT. CDR3 in amino acids: CASSRGGRDEQYF. The CDR3 DNA follows: TGTGCCAGCAGTCGAGGAGGGAGAGACGAGCAGTACTTC.

The chain couples TRBV29-1 to TRBJ1-1, with a tentative D call TRBD1 (5 bases). The V gene's germline CDR1 is SQVTM and CDR2 ANQGSEA. CDR3 size: 14 residues. Trimming pared 4 bases from V and 0 bases from J, leaving 12 bases between. CDR3 sequence: CSVGPRVLNTEAFF. The CDR3, as DNA: TGCAGCGTTGGGCCCAGGGTTCTGAACACTGAAGCTTTCTTT.

This clonotype has at least ten counts. In DNA, the CDR3 is TGTGCCAGCAGCCTGCAAGCGGACAATGAGCAGTTCTTC. Its protein is CASSLQADNEQFF. This sequence joins TRBV4-2 and TRBJ2-1, with a weak D call TRBD2 (5 bases). Germline V CDR1 and CDR2: LGHNA, YNFKEQ. Trimming removed 4 bases at V and 5 bases at J, with 9 bases between. The CDR3 consists of 13 residues.

For this clonotype: The junction departs from the called germline gene at one end, perhaps through a read error. The gene calls are TRBV24-1 and TRBJ2-2; 7 bases line up with TRBD1. This CDR3 spans 17 amino acids. Germline V gene data show CDR1 as KGHDR and CDR2 as SFDVKD. The CDR3 nucleotides read TGTGCCACCAGTGGTAAACAGGGGCCCTTTAACACCGGGGAGTTGTTTTTT. It codes for CATSGKQGPFNTGELFF.